The T cell receptor (beta chain) described here comes from a study of early T cells in non-severe SARS-CoV-2 infection. As for the study in general: Sequenced material consisted of bulk RNA (from unsorted whole blood), and chains were unpaired.

This clonotype was counted many times. Its antigen is unidentified. Unique molecular identifiers were affixed to single, distinct cDNA molecules. TCRdb redid the calling of the 5' RACE reads with MiXCR, one entry per CDR3 protein. The table has 70,000 to 90,000 distinct CDR3 sequences, roughly 12% seen once. The germline CDR1 and CDR2 sequences are SGHNT and YYREEE (reference sequence). CDR3 length equals 16 residues. V was cut by 0 bases and J by 4 bases, with 15 bases left in between. Whole-study findings and limits: Reliance on VDJdb matching favored anti-spike CD8 responses; private and CD4 specificities were missed.

The chain uses TRBV5-4 and TRBJ2-3; D could derive from TRBD1 or TRBD2 (6 bases each). Specimen: whole blood. The sequence was obtained from an adult who was a healthcare worker with PCR-confirmed SARS-CoV-2 infection or an uninfected control (not recorded which). In DNA, the CDR3 is TGTGCCAGCAGCTTGGGCGGGCAGGGGAGGCCAGATACGCAGTATTTT. It is translated as CASSLGGQGRPDTQYF.